Shown below are 28 T cell receptor beta chains from a single sample sequenced in a study of memory CD4+ T cells and cytomegalovirus serostatus. Single viable CD3+CD4+CD8-CD45RO+ cells were sorted as the memory CD4+ T cells. TCRdb's table, derived via immunoSEQ multiplex PCR, lists solely in-frame clones and lacks some. The repertoire consists of roughly 84,000 clones, with around 80% occurring once and the leading ten covering roughly 0.8%. The sample consisted of memory CD4+ T cells from blood. Receptors were obtained from an adult in good health and CMV-seronegative.

This clone was seen only a few times. The chain employs TRBV7-2 and TRBJ2-4, with TRBD2 as a possible D gene (6 bases). V lost 2 bases, J lost 6 bases, and 11 bases lay in between. The CDR3 consists of 14 residues. CDR1 and CDR2 (germline): SGHTA, FQGNSA. The CDR3, as DNA: TGTGCCAGCAGCTTAACTGGAGGGCGAAACATTCAGTACTTC. This codes for CASSLTGGRNIQYF. Complete variable domain (other parts from reference TRBV7-2 and TRBJ2-4): GAGVSQSPSNKVTEKGKDVELRCDPISGHTALYWYRQSLGQGLEFLIYFQGNSAPDKSGLPSDRFSAERTGGSVSTLTIQRTQQEDSAVYLCASSLTGGRNIQYFGAGTRLSVL.

V and J are TRBV7-2 and TRBJ2-2; D assignment may be TRBD1 or TRBD2 (6 bases each). The germline V gene encodes CDR1 SGHTA and CDR2 FQGNSA. This CDR3 contains 14 residues. The V end was cut by 6 bases, the J end by 8 bases, with 16 bases between. CDR3 sequence (DNA): TGTGCCAGCAGAATACAGGGAGGTGGGGGGGAGCTGTTTTTT. Translation: CASRIQGGGGELFF.

The rearrangement links TRBV4-3 to TRBJ2-5; D remains unclear. V shed 1 base and J shed 7 bases, with 7 bases lying between them. The CDR3 is 12 amino acids. CDR1 is LGHNA and CDR2 is YSLEER in the germline V gene. The CDR3 DNA follows: TGCGCCAGCAGCCAAGGCCCCGGGACCCAGTACTTC. Its translation: CASSQGPGTQYF.

The chain joins TRBV20-1 to TRBJ2-1, with D possibly being TRBD1 (6 bases). V was shortened by 7 bases and J by 7 bases, with 11 bases between the two germline ends. CDR3 length equals 11 residues. Germline loops: CDR1 DFQATT, CDR2 SNEGSKA (reference sequence). The CDR3 here is CSVYRANEQFF. The CDR3 DNA reads TGCAGTGTCTACAGGGCGAATGAGCAGTTCTTC.

The chain recombines TRBV4-1 with TRBJ1-2, with 8 bases aligning to TRBD1. Per the germline V gene, CDR1 is MGHRA and CDR2 is YSYEKL. The CDR3 spans 17 residues. V shed 0 bases, J shed 2 bases, and the junction held 8 bases outside the gene matches. CDR3 nucleotides: TGCGCCAGCAGCCAAGATGGGACAGGAGCCCTCAACTATGGCTACACCTTC. Translating it yields CASSQDGTGALNYGYTF.

The CDR3 nucleotides read TGTGCCAGCAGCCAAGAAACGGACAGGTTCCGTGGGGCCCAGCATTTT. Translated, it gives CASSQETDRFRGAQHF. The chain combines TRBV14 with TRBJ1-5; 7 bases align to TRBD1. The CDR3 is made up of 16 amino acids. The germline gives CDR1 SGHDN, CDR2 FVKESK. Trimming at V came to 0 bases and at J to 11 bases, leaving 13 bases not matched to a gene.

The genes are TRBV7-2 and TRBJ2-2; D not resolved. CDR3 length: 13 amino acids. V was shortened by 4 bases and J by 6 bases, with 9 bases between the two germline ends. CDR1 is SGHTA, CDR2 FQGNSA, per germline. The CDR3 reads CASSSRPAGELFF. The DNA of the CDR3 is TGTGCCAGCAGCTCTAGGCCGGCCGGGGAGCTGTTTTTT.

This chain joins TRBV7-2 and TRBJ2-2; D is undetermined. CDR3 length: 15 amino acids. The germline V gene encodes CDR1 SGHTA and CDR2 FQGNSA. The V and J ends lost 1 base and 5 bases respectively, with 11 bases between them. CDR3 protein: CASSLGAPGTGELFF. DNA for the CDR3: TGTGCCAGCAGCTTAGGGGCACCCGGGACCGGGGAGCTGTTTTTT.

Only one count was recorded for this clone. This chain links TRBV11-1 with TRBJ2-5, with a possible D match to TRBD1 (6 bases). The CDR3 contains 13 residues. Germline CDR1 reads SGHAT; CDR2 reads FQDESV (reference sequence). Trimming stripped 6 bases from V and 2 bases from J, with 10 bases between. CDR3 in amino acids: CASSRGWQETQYF. DNA of the CDR3: TGTGCCAGCAGTAGGGGGTGGCAAGAGACCCAGTACTTC.

The CDR3 here is CASSLGLHFADTQYF. The CDR3 region has the DNA TGTGCCAGCAGCTTAGGCCTCCACTTTGCAGATACGCAGTATTTT. The V and J genes are TRBV13 and TRBJ2-3, with no clear D. Germline V CDR1 and CDR2: PRHDT, FYEKMQ (reference sequence). The V end was cut by 0 bases, the J end by 4 bases, with 11 bases between. This CDR3 comprises 15 residues.

This rearrangement joins TRBV7-9 to TRBJ1-4; 9 nucleotides match TRBD1. CDR3 length equals 14 residues. Per the germline V gene, CDR1 is SEHNR and CDR2 is FQNEAQ (reference sequence). V trimming: 5 bases; J trimming: 8 bases; junction bases outside the gene matches: 6. The CDR3 loop reads CASSRGQGREKLFF. The CDR3 bases are TGTGCCAGCAGCCGGGGACAGGGTCGAGAAAAACTGTTTTTT.

The chain uses TRBV5-1 and TRBJ1-1, with a weak D call TRBD1 (6 bases). Trimming took 7 bases from V and 1 from J, leaving 17 bases between them. Germline V gives CDR1 SGHRS, CDR2 YFSETQ. CDR3 length: 15 residues. The chain's CDR3 is CASHSREGGNTEAFF. The CDR3 DNA reads as TGCGCCAGCCACTCCAGGGAGGGGGGGAACACTGAAGCTTTCTTT.

The rearrangement links TRBV28 to TRBJ2-5; D not resolved. V lost 2 bases to trimming and J lost 13 bases, with 14 bases between them. The CDR3 covers 12 residues. The germline V gene has CDR1 MDHEN and CDR2 SYDVKM. The CDR3 bases are TGTGCCAGCAGTTTAACGGACCGTGAAAGGTACTTC. It is translated as CASSLTDRERYF.

V gene TRBV11-2 combines with J gene TRBJ2-7; either TRBD1 or TRBD2 may fit D (5 bases each). Germline V CDR1 and CDR2: SGHAT, FQNNGV. Trimming shortened V by 5 bases and J by 7 bases, and 21 bases separated the two germline ends. The CDR3 runs 15 residues. In DNA, the CDR3 is TGTGCCAGCAGCCAATCAGGGCAGACCCGGAGGGAGCAGTACTTC. Amino acid sequence: CASSQSGQTRREQYF.

This sequence joins TRBV5-1 and TRBJ2-2; 13 positions agree with TRBD2. Germline CDR1 and CDR2: SGHRS and YFSETQ. There are 18 residues in the CDR3. J lost 7 bases, V lost 4 bases, and 13 bases had no gene match. The DNA of the CDR3 is TGCGCCAGCAGCGCCGGACTAGCGGGGGCCATCAAGGTCGGGGAGCTGTTTTTT. Translated, it gives CASSAGLAGAIKVGELFF.

This clone has just a few counts. The V and J genes are TRBV10-3 and TRBJ1-2; 7 positions match TRBD1. The trim removed 3 bases at V and 4 bases at J, leaving 8 bases unmatched. CDR1 and CDR2 from the germline V gene are ENHRY and SYGVKD. The CDR3 has 15 amino acids. The CDR3: CAISEDRDSFYGYTF. The CDR3 DNA reads TGTGCCATCAGTGAAGACAGGGATTCTTTCTATGGCTACACCTTC.

This chain connects TRBV7-2 to TRBJ1-5; no clear D. This CDR3 is 14 amino acids long. V lost 0 bases and J lost 7, with 10 bases in between. Germline loops: CDR1 SGHTA, CDR2 FQGNSA. The CDR3 loop reads CASSLASGEQPQHF. Written as DNA, the CDR3 is TGTGCCAGCAGCTTAGCGTCGGGTGAACAGCCCCAGCATTTT.

The chain carries TRBV9 and TRBJ2-1; D is perhaps TRBD2 (5 bases). CDR1 and CDR2 (germline): SGDLS, YYNGEE. This CDR3 is built from 16 residues. V lost 0 bases, J lost 5 bases, and 15 bases lay in between. The CDR3 loop is CASSVANYGLNNEQFF. As DNA, the CDR3 is TGTGCCAGCAGCGTAGCAAACTACGGACTGAACAATGAGCAGTTCTTC.

This rearrangement joins TRBV5-6 to TRBJ1-5; D not certain. In germline, CDR1 is SGHDT, CDR2 YYEEEE. Trimming removed 5 bases at V and 7 bases at J, with 10 bases between. This CDR3 contains 12 residues. In nucleotides, the CDR3 is TGTGCCAGCAGTTCCGATAAGCAGCCCCAGCATTTT. Translated, it gives CASSSDKQPQHF.

This chain joins TRBV2 and TRBJ1-2, with TRBD1 matching over 8 bases. CDR1 is SNHLY and CDR2 is FYNNEI in the germline V gene. Unmatched junction bases numbered 10, after V lost 2 bases and J lost 2 bases. The CDR3 totals 17 residues. The CDR3 here is CASSESGRAGGNYGYTF. CDR3 in DNA: TGTGCCAGCAGTGAATCCGGTCGGGCAGGGGGCAACTATGGCTACACCTTC.

The chain joins TRBV7-2 to TRBJ1-2; tentatively, D is TRBD1 (6 bases). The CDR3 has 14 amino acids. Trimming stripped 5 bases from V and 7 bases from J, with 17 bases between. Germline V CDR1 and CDR2: SGHTA, FQGNSA. The CDR3 protein is CASSHRVPEGGYTF. CDR3 sequence (DNA): TGTGCCAGCAGCCACAGGGTACCCGAGGGTGGCTACACCTTC.

Notes on this clone: It is likely a read error, because the conserved phenylalanine at the end of the CDR3 is missing. It is unclear where the CDR3 begins or ends on the DNA, so no DNA is shown, and the CDR3 is as TCRdb lists it. The chain recombines TRBV29-1 with TRBJ2-3; the table's D call, TRBD2, has no DNA check behind it. The length of the CDR3 is 11 amino acids, counting both ends. CDR1 and CDR2 from the germline V gene are SQVTM and ANQGSEA. The CDR3 sequence: CSVDGLAGGLG.

This clone showed up just a few times. The chain combines TRBV19 with TRBJ1-5, with D unresolved. This CDR3 region has 12 residues. V lost 5 bases, J lost 6 bases, and 8 bases lay in between. Germline CDR1 and CDR2: LNHDA and SQIVND (reference sequence). CDR3 loop: CASSVLGQPQHF. The CDR3 DNA reads TGTGCCAGTAGTGTTTTGGGTCAGCCCCAGCATTTT. The variable domain in full, completed from reference TRBV19 and TRBJ1-5, reads DGGITQSPKYLFRKEGQNVTLSCEQNLNHDAMYWYRQDPGQGLRLIYYSQIVNDFQKGDIAEGYSVSREKKESFPLTVTSAQKNPTAFYLCASSVLGQPQHFGDGTRLSIL.

J is TRBJ1-2 and V is TRBV30; 7 nucleotides align to TRBD1. This CDR3 is built from 13 residues. Germline CDR1 reads GTSNPN; CDR2 reads SVGIG (reference sequence). The V gene end was trimmed by 2 bases and the J gene end by 10 bases; junction bases not matched to a gene: 10. CDR3 nucleotide sequence: TGTGCCTGGAGTTATATTTCCGACAGGGCCTACACCTTC. Its translation is CAWSYISDRAYTF. The full variable domain, completed using reference TRBV30 and TRBJ1-2, is SQTIHQWPATLVQPVGSPLSLECTVEGTSNPNLYWYRQAAGRGLQLLFYSVGIGQISSEVPQNLSASRPQDRQFILSSKKLLLSDSGFYLCAWSYISDRAYTFGSGTRLTVV.

The chain couples TRBV6-6 to TRBJ1-2; D unclear. The V gene's germline CDR1 is MNHNY and CDR2 SVGAGI (reference sequence). The CDR3 totals 16 residues. V lost 0 bases and J 3 bases, leaving 14 bases between the germline ends. Written as DNA, the CDR3 is TGTGCCAGCAGTTACTCGATCTTCGGGCAGGACTATGGCTACACCTTC. Protein product: CASSYSIFGQDYGYTF.

The genes are TRBV7-9 and TRBJ1-2; possibly TRBD1 for D (6 bases). Germline lookup yields CDR1 SEHNR and CDR2 FQNEAQ (reference sequence). This CDR3 contains 16 residues. Between the trimmed V and J ends, which lost 4 bases and 4 bases, there was a span of 19 bases. The CDR3 DNA reads TGTGCCAGCAGCTCAAGCAGGGGTAGGGGAGGCTATGGCTACACCTTC. It translates to CASSSSRGRGGYGYTF.

CDR3 sequence: CASRPGSGEQYF. CDR3 nucleotides: TGTGCCAGCAGGCCAGGATCAGGGGAGCAGTACTTC. This sequence joins TRBV5-4 and TRBJ2-7, with D possibly matching TRBD1 (5 bases). This CDR3 contains 12 residues. V lost 5 bases and J lost 7, with 13 bases in between. From germline, CDR1 is SGHNT and CDR2 YYREEE (reference sequence).

This clone appeared once. The chain uses TRBV9 and TRBJ1-3; a possible D gene is TRBD1 (6 bases). Germline assignment: CDR1 SGDLS and CDR2 YYNGEE. Trimming shortened V by 1 base and J by 2 bases, and 16 bases separated the two germline ends. The CDR3 spans 17 residues. CDR3 DNA: TGTGCCAGCAGCGTAACCCTAGGGACAATCACTGGAAACACCATATATTTT. Residues: CASSVTLGTITGNTIYF.